This TCR beta chain appears in the sequencing data of a study of blood T cell repertoires in COVID-19. Study context: From the United States, Italy and Spain came samples of acute and convalescent COVID-19.

This CDR3 region has 14 residues. Losses at the gene ends were 3 bases for V and 6 bases for J; bases not matched to a gene: 11. CDR1 GTSNPN and CDR2 SVGIG come from the germline V gene (reference sequence). The Seattle patients joined while their infection was active and were tracked longitudinally afterward. Source study methods: Quantification of nucleated cells was approximated via reference gene primer amplification. The table came from immunoSEQ multiplex PCR; TCRdb's copy has only in-frame clones and leaves some out. V and J calls and clone size follow that table, whereas D and trimming were derived from the DNA. Altogether some 500,000 clones are present, 85% to 90% being singletons, with the ten largest covering less than 9%.

This clonotype originated in a woman aged 45 to 65 with COVID-19, enrolled during active disease. This chain links TRBV30 with TRBJ2-7; 7 bases line up with TRBD1. Sequencing was performed on peripheral blood. CDR3 in amino acids: CAWRGYRGRREQYF. The CDR3 region has the DNA TGTGCCTGGAGGGGTTACAGGGGAAGACGCGAGCAGTACTTC.